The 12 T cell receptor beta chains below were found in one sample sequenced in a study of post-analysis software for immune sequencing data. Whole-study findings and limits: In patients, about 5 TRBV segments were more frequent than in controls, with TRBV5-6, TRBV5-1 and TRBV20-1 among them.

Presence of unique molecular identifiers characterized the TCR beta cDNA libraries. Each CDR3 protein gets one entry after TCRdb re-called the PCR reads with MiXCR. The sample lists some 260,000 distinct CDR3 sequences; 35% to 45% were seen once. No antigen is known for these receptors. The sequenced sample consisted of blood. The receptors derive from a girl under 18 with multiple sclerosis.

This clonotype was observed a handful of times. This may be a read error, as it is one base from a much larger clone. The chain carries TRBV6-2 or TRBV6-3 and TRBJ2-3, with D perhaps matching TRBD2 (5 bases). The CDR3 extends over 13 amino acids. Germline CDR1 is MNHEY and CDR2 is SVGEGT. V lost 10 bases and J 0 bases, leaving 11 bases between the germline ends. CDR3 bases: TGTGCCATCGGACGGGAAAGCACAGATACGCAGTATTTT. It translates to CAIGRESTDTQYF.

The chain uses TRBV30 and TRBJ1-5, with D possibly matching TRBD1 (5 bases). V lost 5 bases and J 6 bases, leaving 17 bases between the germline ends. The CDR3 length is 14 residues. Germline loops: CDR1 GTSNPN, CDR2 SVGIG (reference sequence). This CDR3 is CAWGDYGAGQPQHF. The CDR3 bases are TGTGCCTGGGGCGATTACGGGGCGGGTCAGCCCCAGCATTTT.

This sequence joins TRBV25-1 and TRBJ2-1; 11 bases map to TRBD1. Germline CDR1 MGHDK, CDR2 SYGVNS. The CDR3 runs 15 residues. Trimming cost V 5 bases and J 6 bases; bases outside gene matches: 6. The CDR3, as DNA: TGTGCCAGCAGTCCCCGAGGACAGGGGGCCAATGAGCAGTTCTTC. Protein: CASSPRGQGANEQFF. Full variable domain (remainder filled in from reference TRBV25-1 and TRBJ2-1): EADIYQTPRYLVIGTGKKITLECSQTMGHDKMYWYQQDPGMELHLIHYSYGVNSTEKGDLSSESTVSRIRTEHFPLTLESARPSHTSQYLCASSPRGQGANEQFFGPGTRLTVL.

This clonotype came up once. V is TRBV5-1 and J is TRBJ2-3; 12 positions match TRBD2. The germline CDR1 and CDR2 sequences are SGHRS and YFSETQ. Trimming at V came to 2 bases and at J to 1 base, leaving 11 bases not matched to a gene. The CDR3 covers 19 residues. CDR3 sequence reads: CASSFALAGGPLGTDTQYF. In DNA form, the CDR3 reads TGCGCCAGCAGCTTCGCCCTAGCGGGAGGGCCATTAGGCACAGATACGCAGTATTTT.

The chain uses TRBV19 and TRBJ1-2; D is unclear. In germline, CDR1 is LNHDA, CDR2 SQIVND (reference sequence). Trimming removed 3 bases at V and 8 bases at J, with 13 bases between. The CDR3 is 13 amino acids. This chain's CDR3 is CASSIPGRGGYTF. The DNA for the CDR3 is TGTGCCAGTAGTATTCCAGGCCGGGGAGGCTACACCTTC.

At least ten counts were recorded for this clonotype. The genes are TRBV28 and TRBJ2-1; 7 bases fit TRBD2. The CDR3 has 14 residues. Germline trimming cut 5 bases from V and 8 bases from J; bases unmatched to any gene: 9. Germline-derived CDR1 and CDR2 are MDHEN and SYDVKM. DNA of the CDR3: TGTGCCAGCAGTCCATGGACGGGGGGTGATGAGCAGTTCTTC. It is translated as CASSPWTGGDEQFF.

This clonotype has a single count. The chain's CDR3 is CAIRAVTTEAFF. The CDR3 DNA follows: TGTGCCATCCGGGCGGTGACCACTGAAGCTTTCTTT. This sequence joins TRBV18 and TRBJ1-1, with D uncertain. Germline values: CDR1 KGHSH, CDR2 LQKENI. The CDR3 extends over 12 amino acids. V was shortened by 10 bases and J by 4 bases, with 13 bases between the two germline ends.

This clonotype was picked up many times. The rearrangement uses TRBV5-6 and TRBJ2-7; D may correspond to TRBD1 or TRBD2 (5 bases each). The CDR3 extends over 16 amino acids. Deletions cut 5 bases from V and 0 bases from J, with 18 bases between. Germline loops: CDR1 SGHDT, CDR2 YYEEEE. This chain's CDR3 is CASRQIRDGGSYEQYF. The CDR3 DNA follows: TGTGCCAGCAGACAAATCCGGGACGGAGGCTCCTACGAGCAGTACTTC.

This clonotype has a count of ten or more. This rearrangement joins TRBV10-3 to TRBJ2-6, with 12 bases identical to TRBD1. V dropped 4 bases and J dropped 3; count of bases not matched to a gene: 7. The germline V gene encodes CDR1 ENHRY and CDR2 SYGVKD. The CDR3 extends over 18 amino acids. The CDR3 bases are TGTGCCATCAGTGCCGGGACAGGGGGCGCAGATGGGGCCAACGTCCTGACTTTC. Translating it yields CAISAGTGGADGANVLTF.

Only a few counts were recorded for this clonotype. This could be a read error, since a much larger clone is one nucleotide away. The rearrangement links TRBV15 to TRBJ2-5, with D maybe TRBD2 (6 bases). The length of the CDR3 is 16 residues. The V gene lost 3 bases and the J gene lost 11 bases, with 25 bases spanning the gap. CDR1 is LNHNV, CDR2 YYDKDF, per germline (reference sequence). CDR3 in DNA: TGTGCCACCAGCAGTACACCGGGGGTAAGGCACAATGAGCAGTACTTC. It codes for CATSSTPGVRHNEQYF.

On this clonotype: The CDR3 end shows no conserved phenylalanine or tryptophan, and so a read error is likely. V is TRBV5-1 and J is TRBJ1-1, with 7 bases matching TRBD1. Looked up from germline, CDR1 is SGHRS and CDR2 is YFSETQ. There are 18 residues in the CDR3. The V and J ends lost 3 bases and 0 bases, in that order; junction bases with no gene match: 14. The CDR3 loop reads CASSSPRQGEGMNTEAFL. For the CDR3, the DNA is TGCGCCAGCAGCTCCCCCCGACAGGGTGAGGGCATGAACACTGAAGCTTTCTTG.

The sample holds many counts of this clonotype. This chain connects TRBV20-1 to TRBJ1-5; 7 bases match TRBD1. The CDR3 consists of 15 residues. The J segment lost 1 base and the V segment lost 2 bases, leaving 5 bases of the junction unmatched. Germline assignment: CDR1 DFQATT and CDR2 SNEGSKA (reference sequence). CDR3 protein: CSARHSGGSNQPQHF. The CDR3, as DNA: TGCAGTGCTAGACATTCAGGGGGAAGCAATCAGCCCCAGCATTTT.